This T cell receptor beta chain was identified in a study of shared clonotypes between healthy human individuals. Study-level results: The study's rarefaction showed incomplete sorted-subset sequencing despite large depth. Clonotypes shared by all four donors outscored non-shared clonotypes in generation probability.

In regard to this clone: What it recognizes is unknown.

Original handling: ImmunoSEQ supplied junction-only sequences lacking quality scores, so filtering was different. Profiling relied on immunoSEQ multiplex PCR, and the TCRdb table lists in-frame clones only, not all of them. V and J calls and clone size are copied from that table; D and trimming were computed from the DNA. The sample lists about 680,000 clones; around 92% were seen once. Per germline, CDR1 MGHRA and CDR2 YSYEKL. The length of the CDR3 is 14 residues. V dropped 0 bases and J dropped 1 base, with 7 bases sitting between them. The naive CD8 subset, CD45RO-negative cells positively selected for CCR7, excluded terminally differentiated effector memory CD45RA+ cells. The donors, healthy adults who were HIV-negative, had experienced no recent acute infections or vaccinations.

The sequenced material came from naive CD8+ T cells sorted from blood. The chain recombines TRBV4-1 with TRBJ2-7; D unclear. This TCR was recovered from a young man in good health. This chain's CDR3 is CASSQDPFSYEQYF. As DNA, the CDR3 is TGCGCCAGCAGCCAAGATCCCTTTTCCTACGAGCAGTACTTC.